This note documents a single TCR beta chain sequence. The antigen is unknown. Time point given: newly diagnosed GD, antithyroid drugs for less than 3 months. PBMC-derived RNA was used for the TCR library. The source of the patients was an endocrinology department in Xi'an, China. The germline V gene encodes CDR1 SGHVS and CDR2 FNYEAQ. CDR3 length: 17 residues. J lost 1 base, V lost 2 bases, and 7 bases had no gene match. These data are taken from a study of regulatory T cells in long-lasting Graves disease. Across the whole study: Duration of antithyroid drug therapy among newly diagnosed Graves' patients was under 3 months. Overall study findings and caveats: Persistent disease samples used TRBV28, TRBJ1-2 and TRBJ2-5 preferentially.

Library construction for TCR beta used iRepertoire HTBI primers and Arm-PCR of CDR3 regions. From the multiplex PCR reads, TCRdb called clonotypes with MiXCR, one entry per CDR3 protein. The sample lists around 450,000 distinct CDR3 sequences; 15% were seen once. The data also belong to a second study, concerning T cells in Graves' hyperthyroidism and ophthalmopathy.

The sample here was peripheral blood mononuclear cells (PBMCs), taken at new diagnosis, from a patient treated with antithyroid drugs. This TCR was recovered from a woman aged 25 to 45 with Graves disease. The rearrangement uses TRBV7-6 and TRBJ2-1; 8 bases line up with TRBD2. Here the CDR3 reads CASSLSRTSQSYNEQFF. For the CDR3, the DNA is TGTGCCAGCAGCTTATCTAGGACTAGCCAATCCTACAATGAGCAGTTCTTC.